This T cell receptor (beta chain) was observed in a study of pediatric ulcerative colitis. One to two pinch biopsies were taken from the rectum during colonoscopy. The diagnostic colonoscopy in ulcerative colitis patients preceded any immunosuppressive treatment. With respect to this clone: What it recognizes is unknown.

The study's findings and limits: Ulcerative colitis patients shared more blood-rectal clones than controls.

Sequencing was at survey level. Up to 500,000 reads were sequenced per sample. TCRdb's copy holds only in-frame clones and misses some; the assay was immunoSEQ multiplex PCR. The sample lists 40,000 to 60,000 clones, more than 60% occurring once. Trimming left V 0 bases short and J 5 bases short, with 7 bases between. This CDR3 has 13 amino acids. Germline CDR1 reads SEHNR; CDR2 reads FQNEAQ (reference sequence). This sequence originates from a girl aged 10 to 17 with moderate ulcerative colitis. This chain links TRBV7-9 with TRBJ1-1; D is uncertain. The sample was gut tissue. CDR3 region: CASSLAAATEAFF. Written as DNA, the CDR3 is TGTGCCAGCAGCTTAGCGGCTGCTACTGAAGCTTTCTTT.